This TCR beta chain was obtained from a study of blood T cell repertoires in COVID-19. TCRdb's copy holds only in-frame clones and misses some; the assay was immunoSEQ multiplex PCR. The data hold roughly 300,000 clones, with under 90% observed a single time. This CDR3 contains 15 residues. The germline V gene has CDR1 MNHEY and CDR2 SMNVEV (reference sequence). The V end was cut by 8 bases, the J end by 1 base, with 15 bases between. This rearrangement joins TRBV27 to TRBJ1-5; the D is unclear. Sequencing was done on a sample of PBMCs or T cells enriched from blood (not recorded which). This TCR was recovered from a woman younger than 30 who had recovered from COVID-19. The CDR3, as DNA: TGTGCCAGCGCCATCCGTCTCGAGAGCAATCAGCCCCAGCATTTT. Its translation is CASAIRLESNQPQHF.